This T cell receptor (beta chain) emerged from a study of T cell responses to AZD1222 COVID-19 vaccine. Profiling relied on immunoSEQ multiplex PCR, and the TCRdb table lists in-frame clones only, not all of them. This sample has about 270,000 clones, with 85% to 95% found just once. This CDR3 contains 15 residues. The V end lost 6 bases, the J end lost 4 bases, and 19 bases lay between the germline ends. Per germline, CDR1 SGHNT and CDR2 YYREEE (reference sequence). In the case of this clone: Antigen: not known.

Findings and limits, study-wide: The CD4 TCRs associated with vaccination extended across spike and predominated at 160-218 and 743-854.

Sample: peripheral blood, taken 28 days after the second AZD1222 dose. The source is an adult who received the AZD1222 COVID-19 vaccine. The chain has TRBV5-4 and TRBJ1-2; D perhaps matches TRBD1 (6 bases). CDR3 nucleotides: TGTGCCAGCACCCCTGGGGGGCAGGATCTCTATGGCTACACCTTC. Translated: CASTPGGQDLYGYTF.